This T cell receptor (beta chain) was sequenced during a study of T cell responses to AZD1222 COVID-19 vaccine. This CDR3 has 17 residues. V lost 6 bases to trimming and J lost 0 bases; unmatched junction nucleotides: 5. In germline, CDR1 is SNHLY, CDR2 FYNNEI. TCRdb's copy holds only in-frame clones and misses some; the assay was immunoSEQ multiplex PCR. This repertoire shows roughly 30,000 clones, about 84% found once; its top ten account for around 4%. The TCR originated in an adult who received the AZD1222 COVID-19 vaccine. This chain joins TRBV2 and TRBJ2-6; 10 nucleotides agree with TRBD2. The sequencing used peripheral blood, collected 28 days after the second AZD1222 dose. Written as DNA, the CDR3 is TGTGCCAGCAGCCTAACTAGCGGGGACTCTGGGGCCAACGTCCTGACTTTC. Translated: CASSLTSGDSGANVLTF.